The entry below gives a single T cell receptor beta chain sequence along with its context. Its matching antigen is unknown. Trimming shortened V by 0 bases and J by 8 bases, and 10 bases separated the two germline ends. Germline V gene sequence: CDR1 LGHNA, CDR2 YNFKEQ. The CDR3 consists of 13 residues. This sample stems from a study of T cell responses to AZD1222 COVID-19 vaccine. Across the whole study: Combined were second doses at about 4 or about 12 weeks. Study-level results: Seropositivity was recorded at baseline in only a handful of AZD1222 recipients. The donors showed a predominance of white British ancestry and of females, with possible underestimation of clonal diversity.

Sequencing was performed with immunoSEQ multiplex PCR; in TCRdb, only in-frame clones are kept and a portion is missing. The data hold about 140,000 clones, with 70% to 90% observed a single time. The sequence was collected from an adult in good health. Source: peripheral blood, taken on day 0 of AZD1222 vaccination. The chain combines TRBV4-2 with TRBJ1-1; tentatively, D is TRBD1 (6 bases). In DNA, the CDR3 is TGTGCCAGCAGCCAAGATTACAGGGCGGAAGCTTTCTTT. Translation: CASSQDYRAEAFF.